The T cell receptor (beta chain) under discussion was sequenced for a study of blood T cell repertoires in COVID-19. Study at large: Samples taken during acute and convalescent COVID-19 were collected in the United States, Italy and Spain. T cells, B-cell-depleted T cells, or PBMCs supplied cDNA or gDNA.

The method was immunoSEQ multiplex PCR; TCRdb's version includes in-frame clones alone and lacks a portion of them. The table includes 99,000 or so clones, roughly 81% detected once. This CDR3 spans 17 amino acids. V was clipped by 0 bases and J by 2 bases, with 16 bases between them. The germline gives CDR1 LGHDT, CDR2 YNNKEL (reference sequence). This rearrangement joins TRBV3-1 (or the pseudogene TRBV3-2) to TRBJ1-1, with D uncertain. The source is a woman in her 70s with acute or convalescent COVID-19. What was sequenced was peripheral blood. For the CDR3, the DNA is TGTGCCAGCAGCCAAGATCTTGGGAGGACCACCAACACTGAAGCTTTCTTT. It translates to CASSQDLGRTTNTEAFF.